A selection of T cell receptor beta chains follows, all from one sample in a study of PD-1 blockade in classical Hodgkin lymphoma. Produced via immunoSEQ multiplex PCR; TCRdb's table is partial and in-frame only. The data contain 20,000 to 25,000 clones, approximately 94% of them singletons. Sequencing input: peripheral blood mononuclear cells (PBMCs). These receptors all stem from a human donor with classical Hodgkin lymphoma. CDR3s include the opening cysteine and the closing phenylalanine or tryptophan. The D gene is left open where the match is weak. A clone size is listed for some rows: how often the clone was seen (once, few, many), or a class if it is expanded.

CDR3 DNA: TGTGCCAGCAGCTTGGGTACCTCTGGAAACACCATATATTTT
CDR3 protein: CASSLGTSGNTIYF
clone size: .
J gene: TRBJ1-3
D gene: .
V gene: TRBV5-4

CDR3 DNA: TGTGCCAGCAGCGTAGGGTGGAGGGAGGAGACCCAGTACTTC
CDR3 protein: CASSVGWREETQYF
clone size: .
J gene: TRBJ2-5
D gene: .
V gene: TRBV9

CDR3 DNA: TGTGCCAGCAGCCCCGGGACAGGGAGAGGCTATGGCTACACCTTC
CDR3 protein: CASSPGTGRGYGYTF
clone size: few
J gene: TRBJ1-2
D gene: TRBD1
V gene: TRBV11-2

CDR3 DNA: TGTGCCAGTAGTCCCTGGTTGGTAGGAGGGACCTATGGCTACACCTTC
CDR3 protein: CASSPWLVGGTYGYTF
clone size: once
J gene: TRBJ1-2
D gene: .
V gene: TRBV19

CDR3 DNA: TGTGCCAGCAGTTTGGGTTTCGGGAGCCTAGCTGGGGAGCAGTACTTC
CDR3 protein: CASSLGFGSLAGEQYF
clone size: .
J gene: TRBJ2-7
D gene: .
V gene: TRBV27

CDR3 DNA: TGTGCCAGCCATACTGGGTACGAGCAGTACTTC
CDR3 protein: CASHTGYEQYF
clone size: .
J gene: TRBJ2-7
D gene: .
V gene: TRBV7-2

CDR3 DNA: TGTGCCAGCAGTTACCGGACAGGGGATCAGCCCCAGCATTTT
CDR3 protein: CASSYRTGDQPQHF
clone size: .
J gene: TRBJ1-5
D gene: TRBD1
V gene: TRBV6-5

CDR3 DNA: TGTGCCAGCAGTTTATGGCCTAGCGGGGGGGCTAAGACCCAGTACTTC
CDR3 protein: CASSLWPSGGAKTQYF
clone size: .
J gene: TRBJ2-5
D gene: TRBD2
V gene: TRBV27

CDR3 DNA: TGCAGCGTTGTAGGTTGGACAGCGAACAATGAGCAGTTCTTC
CDR3 protein: CSVVGWTANNEQFF
clone size: .
J gene: TRBJ2-1
D gene: .
V gene: TRBV29-1

CDR3 DNA: TGTGCCAGCAGCGCAGTCTACGGGACATACCGTTACAATGAGCAGTTCTTC
CDR3 protein: CASSAVYGTYRYNEQFF
clone size: .
J gene: TRBJ2-1
D gene: .
V gene: TRBV9

CDR3 DNA: TGTGCCAGCAGCGTAAGGACAGGGGGCGCGAACACCGGGGAGCTGTTTTTT
CDR3 protein: CASSVRTGGANTGELFF
clone size: .
J gene: TRBJ2-2
D gene: TRBD1
V gene: TRBV9

CDR3 DNA: TGTGCCAGCAGCGTAGCAGGGTCCGGGGAGCTGTTTTTT
CDR3 protein: CASSVAGSGELFF
clone size: .
J gene: TRBJ2-2
D gene: .
V gene: TRBV9